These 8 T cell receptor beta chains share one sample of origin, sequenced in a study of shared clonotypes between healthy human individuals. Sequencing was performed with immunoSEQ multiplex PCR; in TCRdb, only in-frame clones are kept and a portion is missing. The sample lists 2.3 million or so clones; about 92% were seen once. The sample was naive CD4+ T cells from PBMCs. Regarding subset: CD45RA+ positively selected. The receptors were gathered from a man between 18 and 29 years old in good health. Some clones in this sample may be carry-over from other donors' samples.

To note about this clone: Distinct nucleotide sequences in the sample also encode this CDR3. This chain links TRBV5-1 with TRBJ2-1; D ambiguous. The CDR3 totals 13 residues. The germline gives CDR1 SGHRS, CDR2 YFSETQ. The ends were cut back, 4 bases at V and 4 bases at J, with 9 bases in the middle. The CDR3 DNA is TGCGCCAGCAGCAGAGATCGATACAATGAGCAGTTCTTC. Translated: CASSRDRYNEQFF.

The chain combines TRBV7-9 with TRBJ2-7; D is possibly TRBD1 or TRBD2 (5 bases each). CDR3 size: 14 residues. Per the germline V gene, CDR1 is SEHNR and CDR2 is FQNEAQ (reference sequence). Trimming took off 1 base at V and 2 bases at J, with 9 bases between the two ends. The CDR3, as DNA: TGTGCCAGCAGCTTAGAACGGGGCGCCTACGAGCAGTACTTC. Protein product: CASSLERGAYEQYF.

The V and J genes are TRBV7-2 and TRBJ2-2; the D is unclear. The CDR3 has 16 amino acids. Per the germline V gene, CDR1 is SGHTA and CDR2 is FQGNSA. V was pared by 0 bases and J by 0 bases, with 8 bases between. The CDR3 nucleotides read TGTGCCAGCAGCTTAGCCGGCGGCTCGAACACCGGGGAGCTGTTTTTT. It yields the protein CASSLAGGSNTGELFF.

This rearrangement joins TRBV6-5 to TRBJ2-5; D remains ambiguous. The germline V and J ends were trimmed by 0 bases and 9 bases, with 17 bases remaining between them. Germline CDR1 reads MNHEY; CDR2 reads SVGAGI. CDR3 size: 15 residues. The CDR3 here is CASSYSGPRPMAQYF. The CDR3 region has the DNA TGTGCCAGCAGTTACTCTGGACCGAGGCCTATGGCCCAGTACTTC.

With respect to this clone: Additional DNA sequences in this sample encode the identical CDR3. The CDR3 DNA reads TGTGCCAGCAGTCCGTCGGACAGCACAGATACGCAGTATTTT. This translates into CASSPSDSTDTQYF. The V gene is TRBV28, the J gene TRBJ2-3; D is undetermined. The CDR3 is made up of 14 amino acids. Germline V gene lookup returns CDR1 MDHEN and CDR2 SYDVKM. V was shortened by 5 bases and J by 0 bases, with 9 bases between the two germline ends.

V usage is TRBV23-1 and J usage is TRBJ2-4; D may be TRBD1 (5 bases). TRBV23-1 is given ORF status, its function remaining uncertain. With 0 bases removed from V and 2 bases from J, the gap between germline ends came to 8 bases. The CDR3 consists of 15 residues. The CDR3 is CASSQSQGTKNIQYF. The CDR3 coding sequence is TGCGCCAGCAGTCAATCGCAGGGAACCAAAAACATTCAGTACTTC.

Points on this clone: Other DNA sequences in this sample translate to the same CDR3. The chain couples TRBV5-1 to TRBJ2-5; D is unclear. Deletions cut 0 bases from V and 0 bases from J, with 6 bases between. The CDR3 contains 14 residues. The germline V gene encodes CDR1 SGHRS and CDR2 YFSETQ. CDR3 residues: CASSLDPYQETQYF. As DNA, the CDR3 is TGCGCCAGCAGCTTGGATCCATACCAAGAGACCCAGTACTTC.

DNA of the CDR3: TGCGCCAGCAGCTTGGGTCAGCCCGGGGATACGCAGTATTTT. It specifies CASSLGQPGDTQYF. This chain joins TRBV5-1 and TRBJ2-3, with D unclear. This CDR3 is built from 14 residues. The germline V and J ends were trimmed by 0 bases and 6 bases, with 11 bases remaining between them. From germline, CDR1 is SGHRS and CDR2 YFSETQ.